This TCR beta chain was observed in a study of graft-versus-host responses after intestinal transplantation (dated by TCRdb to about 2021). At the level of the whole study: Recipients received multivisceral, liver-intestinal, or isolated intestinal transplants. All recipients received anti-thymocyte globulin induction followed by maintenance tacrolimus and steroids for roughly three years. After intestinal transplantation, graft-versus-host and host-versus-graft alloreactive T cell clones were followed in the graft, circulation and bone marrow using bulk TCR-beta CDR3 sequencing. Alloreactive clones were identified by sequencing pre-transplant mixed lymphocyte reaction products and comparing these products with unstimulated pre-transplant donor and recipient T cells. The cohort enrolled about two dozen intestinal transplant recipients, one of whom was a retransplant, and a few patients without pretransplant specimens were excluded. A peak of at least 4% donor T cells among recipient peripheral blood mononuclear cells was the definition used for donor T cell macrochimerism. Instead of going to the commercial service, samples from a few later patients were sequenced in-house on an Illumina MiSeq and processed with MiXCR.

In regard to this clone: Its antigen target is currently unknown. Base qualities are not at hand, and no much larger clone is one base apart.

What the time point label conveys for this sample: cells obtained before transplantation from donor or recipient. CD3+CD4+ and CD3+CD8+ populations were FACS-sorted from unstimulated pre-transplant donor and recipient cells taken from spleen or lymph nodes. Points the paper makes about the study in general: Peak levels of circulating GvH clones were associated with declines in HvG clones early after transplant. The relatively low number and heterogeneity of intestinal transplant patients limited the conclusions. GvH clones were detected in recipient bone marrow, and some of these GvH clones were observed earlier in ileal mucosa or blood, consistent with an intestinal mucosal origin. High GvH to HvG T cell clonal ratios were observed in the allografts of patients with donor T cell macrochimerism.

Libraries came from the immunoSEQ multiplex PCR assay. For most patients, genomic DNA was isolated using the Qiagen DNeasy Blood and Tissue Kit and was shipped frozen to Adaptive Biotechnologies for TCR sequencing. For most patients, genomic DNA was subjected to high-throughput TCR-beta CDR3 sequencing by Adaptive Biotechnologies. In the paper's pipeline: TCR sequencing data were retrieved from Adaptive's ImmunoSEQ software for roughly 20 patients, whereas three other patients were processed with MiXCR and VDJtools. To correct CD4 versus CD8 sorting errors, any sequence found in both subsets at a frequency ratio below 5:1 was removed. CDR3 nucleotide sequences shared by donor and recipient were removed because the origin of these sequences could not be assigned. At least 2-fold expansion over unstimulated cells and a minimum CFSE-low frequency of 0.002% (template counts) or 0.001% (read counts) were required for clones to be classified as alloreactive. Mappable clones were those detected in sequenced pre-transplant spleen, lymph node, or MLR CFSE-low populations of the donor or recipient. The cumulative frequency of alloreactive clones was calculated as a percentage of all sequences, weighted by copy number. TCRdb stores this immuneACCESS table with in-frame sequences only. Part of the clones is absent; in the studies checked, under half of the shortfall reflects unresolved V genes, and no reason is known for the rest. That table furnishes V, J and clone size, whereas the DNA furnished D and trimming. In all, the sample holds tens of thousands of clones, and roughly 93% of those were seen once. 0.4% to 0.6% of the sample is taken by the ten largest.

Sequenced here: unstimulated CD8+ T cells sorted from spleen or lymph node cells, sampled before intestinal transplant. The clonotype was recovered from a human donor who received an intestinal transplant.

The DNA sequence is given as TGTGCTAGTGGTCTAGAGAACACTGAAGCTTTCTTT. This yields the protein CASGLENTEAFF. The chain employs TRBV12-5 and TRBJ1-1; no confident D gene assignment can be made. The germline V gene yields LGHNT for CDR1 and FRNRAP for CDR2. Including cysteine and phenylalanine, the CDR3 has 12 amino acids. The DNA shown is the 36-base CDR3, in frame from base 1. The V and J ends are trimmed by 5 bases and 1 base, leaving 5 bases between them.